The rows below give T cell receptor beta chains drawn from one sample of a study of cytotoxic CD8 clonotypes in ibrutinib-treated CLL. The protocol was immunoSEQ multiplex PCR, while the TCRdb copy is restricted to in-frame clones and leaves out a portion. Of 110,000 to 150,000 clones in the sample, 85% to 95% were seen once. The input for sequencing was PBMCs, taken after 12 months of ibrutinib treatment. The receptors derive from a human donor with chronic lymphocytic leukemia. Each CDR3 is given with its conserved first and last residue. Fields, in order: D gene, V gene, J gene, clone size, CDR3 protein, CDR3 DNA. D genes are given only for firm matches. A row's size may be missing; if present it is once, few, many or a size class.

d_call: -; v_call: TRBV28; j_call: TRBJ1-3; clone_size: -; cdr3_aa: CASRHRFTSGNTIYF; cdr3_nt: TGTGCCAGCAGACACAGGTTTACCTCTGGAAACACCATATATTTT
d_call: -; v_call: TRBV11-2; j_call: TRBJ2-6; clone_size: -; cdr3_aa: CAILSGANVLTF; cdr3_nt: TGTGCCATTCTTTCAGGGGCCAACGTCCTGACTTTC
d_call: -; v_call: TRBV19; j_call: TRBJ1-4; clone_size: -; cdr3_aa: CASSYVINEKLFF; cdr3_nt: TGTGCCAGTTCTTACGTGATTAATGAAAAACTGTTTTTT
d_call: TRBD2; v_call: TRBV19; j_call: TRBJ2-3; clone_size: -; cdr3_aa: CASSLAGTDTQYF; cdr3_nt: TGTGCCAGTAGTCTAGCGGGAACAGATACGCAGTATTTT
d_call: -; v_call: TRBV19; j_call: TRBJ1-3; clone_size: -; cdr3_aa: CATMDRNSGNTIYF; cdr3_nt: TGTGCCACAATGGACCGAAACTCTGGAAACACCATATATTTT
d_call: TRBD1; v_call: TRBV6-5; j_call: TRBJ1-5; clone_size: -; cdr3_aa: CASSIDREQPQHF; cdr3_nt: TGTGCCAGCAGTATTGACAGGGAACAGCCCCAGCATTTT
d_call: TRBD1; v_call: TRBV27; j_call: TRBJ1-4; clone_size: -; cdr3_aa: CASRPQGAETNEKLFF; cdr3_nt: TGTGCCAGCAGACCACAGGGGGCTGAAACTAATGAAAAACTGTTTTTT
d_call: TRBD1; v_call: TRBV4-2; j_call: TRBJ1-3; clone_size: -; cdr3_aa: CASSQLTGDGNTIYF; cdr3_nt: TGTGCCAGCAGCCAACTTACAGGGGACGGAAACACCATATATTTT
d_call: -; v_call: TRBV28; j_call: TRBJ1-2; clone_size: -; cdr3_aa: CASSLTGLGHGYTF; cdr3_nt: TGTGCCAGCAGTCTGACCGGGCTGGGGCATGGCTACACCTTC
d_call: TRBD1; v_call: TRBV28; j_call: TRBJ1-4; clone_size: -; cdr3_aa: CASSGAGTANEKLFF; cdr3_nt: TGTGCCAGCAGTGGGGCGGGGACAGCCAATGAAAAACTGTTTTTT
d_call: -; v_call: TRBV7-9; j_call: TRBJ2-7; clone_size: -; cdr3_aa: CASSTNLGGDKQYF; cdr3_nt: TGTGCCAGCAGCACAAACTTGGGTGGGGACAAGCAGTACTTC
d_call: TRBD1; v_call: TRBV7-9; j_call: TRBJ2-1; clone_size: -; cdr3_aa: CASSPQGAITYNEQFF; cdr3_nt: TGTGCCAGCAGCCCTCAGGGGGCAATAACCTACAATGAGCAGTTCTTC
d_call: -; v_call: TRBV9; j_call: TRBJ1-4; clone_size: -; cdr3_aa: CASSPQPRTTNEKLFF; cdr3_nt: TGTGCCAGCAGCCCTCAACCCAGGACAACTAATGAAAAACTGTTTTTT
d_call: TRBD2; v_call: TRBV9; j_call: TRBJ2-7; clone_size: once; cdr3_aa: CASSVTSRSYEQYF; cdr3_nt: TGTGCCAGCAGCGTGACTAGCAGATCCTACGAGCAGTACTTC
d_call: -; v_call: TRBV28; j_call: TRBJ1-5; clone_size: once; cdr3_aa: CASSLSIRGQPQHF; cdr3_nt: TGTGCCAGCAGTCTTTCCATAAGAGGGCAGCCCCAGCATTTT
d_call: TRBD1; v_call: TRBV27; j_call: TRBJ2-3; clone_size: -; cdr3_aa: CASSAGQGLTQYF; cdr3_nt: TGTGCCAGCAGTGCGGGACAGGGATTAACGCAGTATTTT
d_call: -; v_call: TRBV5-8; j_call: TRBJ1-5; clone_size: -; cdr3_aa: CASSLSPDQPQHF; cdr3_nt: TGTGCCAGCAGCTTGAGCCCCGATCAGCCCCAGCATTTT
d_call: TRBD1; v_call: TRBV10-1; j_call: TRBJ1-4; clone_size: -; cdr3_aa: CASSRGTGVNEKLFF; cdr3_nt: TGCGCCAGCAGTCGAGGGACAGGCGTTAATGAAAAACTGTTTTTT
d_call: -; v_call: TRBV4-1; j_call: TRBJ2-5; clone_size: -; cdr3_aa: CASSQGNPPQETQYF; cdr3_nt: TGCGCCAGCAGCCAAGGAAACCCACCCCAAGAGACCCAGTACTTC
d_call: -; v_call: TRBV14; j_call: TRBJ2-7; clone_size: -; cdr3_aa: CASSKNNEQYF; cdr3_nt: TGTGCCAGCAGCAAGAATAACGAGCAGTACTTC
d_call: -; v_call: TRBV7-9; j_call: TRBJ2-7; clone_size: -; cdr3_aa: CASSPGAYEQYF; cdr3_nt: TGTGCCAGCAGCCCTGGAGCCTACGAGCAGTACTTC
d_call: TRBD1; v_call: TRBV6-5; j_call: TRBJ2-4; clone_size: -; cdr3_aa: CASYTGGSKNIQYF; cdr3_nt: TGTGCCAGTTATACAGGGGGCTCCAAAAACATTCAGTACTTC
d_call: -; v_call: TRBV30; j_call: TRBJ2-5; clone_size: once; cdr3_aa: CAWSLGAGETQYF; cdr3_nt: TGTGCCTGGAGTCTGGGGGCTGGAGAGACCCAGTACTTC
d_call: TRBD2; v_call: TRBV7-8; j_call: TRBJ2-1; clone_size: once; cdr3_aa: CASSRTSESWDEQFF; cdr3_nt: TGTGCCAGCAGCCGTACTAGCGAAAGTTGGGATGAGCAGTTCTTC
d_call: -; v_call: TRBV27; j_call: TRBJ1-5; clone_size: once; cdr3_aa: CASSLSKASNQPQHF; cdr3_nt: TGTGCCAGCAGTTTATCTAAGGCTAGCAATCAGCCCCAGCATTTT
d_call: -; v_call: TRBV11-2; j_call: TRBJ1-2; clone_size: -; cdr3_aa: CASSSQGEGGYTF; cdr3_nt: TGTGCCAGCAGCTCACAAGGGGAGGGTGGCTACACCTTC
d_call: -; v_call: TRBV29-1; j_call: TRBJ2-3; clone_size: -; cdr3_aa: CSVEMRAATDTQYF; cdr3_nt: TGCAGCGTTGAGATGAGAGCGGCCACAGATACGCAGTATTTT
d_call: -; v_call: TRBV7-3; j_call: TRBJ2-3; clone_size: -; cdr3_aa: CASSLAVRDTQYF; cdr3_nt: TGTGCCAGCAGCTTAGCCGTTCGAGATACGCAGTATTTT
d_call: -; v_call: TRBV7-3; j_call: TRBJ2-1; clone_size: -; cdr3_aa: CASSFRTGEQFF; cdr3_nt: TGTGCCAGCAGCTTCCGGACGGGTGAGCAGTTCTTC
d_call: TRBD1; v_call: TRBV2; j_call: TRBJ2-1; clone_size: -; cdr3_aa: CASSDGTAYNEQFF; cdr3_nt: TGTGCCAGCAGTGATGGGACAGCATACAATGAGCAGTTCTTC
d_call: -; v_call: TRBV4-3; j_call: TRBJ2-3; clone_size: -; cdr3_aa: CASSQGLADTQYF; cdr3_nt: TGCGCCAGCAGCCAAGGACTAGCAGATACGCAGTATTTT
d_call: -; v_call: TRBV6-5; j_call: TRBJ2-5; clone_size: -; cdr3_aa: CAGGRAPETQYF; cdr3_nt: TGTGCCGGGGGCCGGGCGCCGGAGACCCAGTACTTC
d_call: -; v_call: TRBV6-6; j_call: TRBJ2-7; clone_size: -; cdr3_aa: CASSKHTTTGEQYF; cdr3_nt: TGTGCCAGCAGTAAACACACAACGACCGGCGAGCAGTACTTC
d_call: TRBD2; v_call: TRBV7-9; j_call: TRBJ2-2; clone_size: -; cdr3_aa: CASSLLAGGTGELFF; cdr3_nt: TGTGCCAGCAGCTTATTAGCGGGAGGAACCGGGGAGCTGTTTTTT
d_call: -; v_call: TRBV5-3; j_call: TRBJ1-5; clone_size: once; cdr3_aa: CARSRSWRGGQPQHF; cdr3_nt: TGTGCCAGAAGCCGCTCGTGGAGGGGAGGTCAGCCCCAGCATTTT
d_call: TRBD1; v_call: TRBV7-9; j_call: TRBJ2-5; clone_size: -; cdr3_aa: CASEGGSQETQYF; cdr3_nt: TGTGCCAGCGAAGGGGGCTCCCAAGAGACCCAGTACTTC
d_call: -; v_call: TRBV28; j_call: TRBJ1-3; clone_size: -; cdr3_aa: CALMGRGSGNTIYF; cdr3_nt: TGTGCCCTTATGGGGAGGGGGTCCGGAAACACCATATATTTT